The 23 T cell receptor beta chains in this list originate from one sample, sequenced in a study of T cell responses to AZD1222 COVID-19 vaccine. Here immunoSEQ multiplex PCR was the method, and the copy in TCRdb shows in-frame clones only, minus some. The sample contains about 99,000 clones, around nine tenths of which appear only once. This material consisted of peripheral blood, taken on day 0 of AZD1222 vaccination. These receptors were collected from an adult in good health.

V is TRBV5-1 and J is TRBJ2-7; D may match TRBD1 or TRBD2 (5 bases each). Germline assignment: CDR1 SGHRS and CDR2 YFSETQ. CDR3 size: 14 residues. V shed 2 bases and J shed 5 bases, with 14 bases lying between them. CDR3 residues: CASSLGGLGDEQYF. The CDR3, as DNA: TGCGCCAGCAGCTTAGGCGGACTGGGGGACGAGCAGTACTTC.

In its sample, this clone was seen once. The CDR3 reads CASSSPLTDTQYF. The CDR3 nucleotides read TGTGCCAGCAGTTCCCCTCTCACAGATACGCAGTATTTT. The chain employs TRBV27 and TRBJ2-3; D is ambiguous. Trimming cost V 4 bases and J 2 bases, with 7 bases left between them. The CDR3 extends over 13 amino acids. Germline CDR1 MNHEY, CDR2 SMNVEV (reference sequence).

This clone has a handful of counts. The J gene is TRBJ2-7, the V gene TRBV4-1; D possibly corresponds to TRBD1 (5 bases). The V end was cut by 2 bases, the J end by 4 bases, with 12 bases between. Germline V gives CDR1 MGHRA, CDR2 YSYEKL. The CDR3 contains 14 residues. CDR3 region: CASSQPGNLYEQYF. The CDR3 bases are TGCGCCAGCAGCCAACCAGGGAACTTGTACGAGCAGTACTTC.

V and J are TRBV6-5 and TRBJ1-1; D gene unclear. Germline CDR1 and CDR2: MNHEY and SVGAGI. V lost 2 bases and J lost 7, with 8 bases in between. CDR3 length: 12 residues. The CDR3 nucleotides read TGTGCCAGCAGTTACAGAGGCGGTGAAGCTTTCTTT. Its protein is CASSYRGGEAFF.

The CDR3 DNA follows: TGTGCCAGCAGCCTAGCGGGACCAGTTCCCTCCGAGCAGTACTTC. Protein: CASSLAGPVPSEQYF. The chain couples TRBV5-6 to TRBJ2-7, with 9 bases identical to TRBD2. With 4 bases clipped from V and 6 bases from J, the junction kept 11 bases outside the gene matches. The CDR3 sequence is 15 residues long. Germline values: CDR1 SGHDT, CDR2 YYEEEE.

V and J are TRBV15 and TRBJ1-4; the match to TRBD1 covers 9 bases. This CDR3 spans 16 amino acids. From germline, CDR1 is LNHNV and CDR2 YYDKDF (reference sequence). Trimming took 0 bases from V and 13 from J; bases not matched to a gene: 12. CDR3 sequence reads: CATSRDPLTGGLVLFF. The CDR3 DNA reads as TGTGCCACCAGCAGAGATCCCCTGACAGGGGGACTAGTACTGTTTTTT.

This chain links TRBV30 with TRBJ1-2; perhaps TRBD1 as D (6 bases). The CDR3 consists of 11 residues. Germline CDR1 GTSNPN, CDR2 SVGIG (reference sequence). V was shortened by 8 bases and J by 8 bases, with 15 bases between the two germline ends. CDR3 residues: CAQGTGGGYTF. The CDR3 DNA reads TGTGCCCAAGGGACGGGGGGCGGCTACACCTTC.

The rearrangement links TRBV7-2 to TRBJ2-7, with TRBD2 identical over 10 bases. The J segment lost 1 base and the V segment lost 3 bases, leaving 6 bases of the junction unmatched. Germline V gene lookup returns CDR1 SGHTA and CDR2 FQGNSA. CDR3 size: 16 residues. DNA for the CDR3: TGTGCCAGCAGCTTTGTCACTAGCGGGATATCCTACGAGCAGTACTTC. It specifies CASSFVTSGISYEQYF.

This clone was picked up a small number of times. This chain connects TRBV30 to TRBJ1-5, with a weak D call TRBD1 (5 bases). The V gene's germline CDR1 is GTSNPN and CDR2 SVGIG (reference sequence). This CDR3 has 14 amino acids. V lost 2 bases and J lost 3, with 11 bases in between. The CDR3 sequence is CAWSRGTNNQPQHF. CDR3 in DNA: TGTGCCTGGAGTCGCGGGACTAACAATCAGCCCCAGCATTTT.

This clone occurred a few times. The chain joins TRBV27 to TRBJ1-5; D gene uncertain. This CDR3 has 14 residues. Germline assignment: CDR1 MNHEY and CDR2 SMNVEV (reference sequence). Trimming pared 5 bases from V and 1 base from J, leaving 9 bases between. The CDR3: CASSMGRSNQPQHF. Written as DNA, the CDR3 is TGTGCCAGCAGTATGGGAAGAAGCAATCAGCCCCAGCATTTT.

The rearrangement uses TRBV30 and TRBJ1-2; TRBD1 agrees at 8 bases. Germline V CDR1 and CDR2: GTSNPN, SVGIG (reference sequence). The length of the CDR3 is 14 residues. J lost 6 bases, V lost 5 bases, and 11 bases had no gene match. CDR3 in amino acids: CAWGQGSPRDGYTF. The CDR3 region has the DNA TGTGCCTGGGGACAGGGTTCCCCCCGGGATGGCTACACCTTC.

This clone was found a few times. The chain joins TRBV4-3 to TRBJ2-7; no clear D. Germline assignment: CDR1 LGHNA and CDR2 YSLEER. This CDR3 has 13 amino acids. The germline V and J ends were trimmed by 4 bases and 7 bases, with 14 bases remaining between them. The DNA for the CDR3 is TGCGCCAGCAGCCTCAACCGTGGACGGGAGCAGTACTTC. It translates to CASSLNRGREQYF.

The CDR3 loop reads CASSLDRNQPQHF. In DNA, the CDR3 is TGTGCCAGCAGCTTGGACAGAAATCAGCCCCAGCATTTT. The rearrangement uses TRBV5-8 and TRBJ1-5; D is uncertain. The CDR3 sequence is 13 residues long. Germline loops: CDR1 SGHTS, CDR2 YDEGEE. V lost 0 bases to trimming and J lost 4 bases, with 5 bases between them.

This chain links TRBV9 with TRBJ2-3; D gene uncertain. This CDR3 comprises 12 residues. Germline V gene sequence: CDR1 SGDLS, CDR2 YYNGEE. V lost 4 bases and J lost 5, with 8 bases in between. The CDR3 loop is CASSPTQDTQYF. For the CDR3, the DNA is TGTGCCAGCAGCCCAACCCAAGATACGCAGTATTTT.

The V and J genes are TRBV9 and TRBJ1-6; perhaps TRBD1 as D (5 bases). Trimming removed 0 bases at V and 5 bases at J, with 9 bases between. The CDR3 extends over 15 amino acids. Germline CDR1 and CDR2: SGDLS and YYNGEE. Here the CDR3 DNA reads TGTGCCAGCAGCGTAGGGCAGGGCAATAATTCACCCCTCCACTTT. Protein: CASSVGQGNNSPLHF.

The V call is TRBV13, the J call TRBJ2-1; 8 positions agree with TRBD2. The CDR3 length is 17 residues. The ends lost 5 bases at V and 6 bases at J; junction bases unmatched: 15. Germline CDR1 reads PRHDT; CDR2 reads FYEKMQ (reference sequence). The CDR3 DNA reads TGTGCCAGCAGCAAAAGGAAACCGGGACTAGGACGCAATGAGCAGTTCTTC. Its protein product is CASSKRKPGLGRNEQFF. The variable domain in full, with the rest retrieved from reference TRBV13 and TRBJ2-1, is AAGVIQSPRHLIKEKRETATLKCYPIPRHDTVYWYQQGPGQDPQFLISFYEKMQSDKGSIPDRFSAQQFSDYHSELNMSSLELGDSALYFCASSKRKPGLGRNEQFFGPGTRLTVL.

The V and J genes are TRBV6-5 and TRBJ1-3, with D unclear. The V gene's germline CDR1 is MNHEY and CDR2 SVGAGI. There are 16 residues in the CDR3. Trimming took off 0 bases at V and 0 bases at J, with 9 bases between the two ends. The DNA of the CDR3 is TGTGCCAGCAGTTACTCGGTCCCAGCCTCTGGAAACACCATATATTTT. It yields the protein CASSYSVPASGNTIYF.

The gene calls are TRBV19 and TRBJ1-1; D call uncertain. CDR3 length equals 13 residues. Trimming removed 4 bases from V and 2 bases from J, with 8 bases in between. CDR1 and CDR2 from the germline V gene are LNHDA and SQIVND (reference sequence). CDR3 loop: CASSTKANTEAFF. CDR3 sequence (DNA): TGTGCCAGTAGTACGAAGGCTAACACTGAAGCTTTCTTT.

This chain uses TRBV29-1 with TRBJ1-4; possible D gene TRBD1, 5 bases. This CDR3 is built from 16 residues. V lost 4 bases and J 3 bases, leaving 18 bases between the germline ends. The germline V gene encodes CDR1 SQVTM and CDR2 ANQGSEA. CDR3 sequence: CSVGGGPGASNEKLFF. In DNA form, the CDR3 reads TGCAGCGTTGGGGGGGGACCGGGAGCGTCTAATGAAAAACTGTTTTTT. Combining the CDR3 with reference TRBV29-1 and TRBJ1-4 gives the whole variable domain SAVISQKPSRDICQRGTSLTIQCQVDSQVTMMFWYRQQPGQSLTLIATANQGSEATYESGFVIDKFPISRPNLTFSTLTVSNMSPEDSSIYLCSVGGGPGASNEKLFFGSGTQLSVL.

The rearrangement joins TRBV6-6 to TRBJ1-2, with D perhaps TRBD1 (5 bases). The germline V and J ends were trimmed by 5 bases and 0 bases, with 10 bases remaining between them. Looked up from germline, CDR1 is MNHNY and CDR2 is SVGAGI (reference sequence). There are 14 residues in the CDR3. CDR3 DNA: TGTGCCAGCAGTCGGGACGGATCTAACTATGGCTACACCTTC. Residues: CASSRDGSNYGYTF.

The chain joins TRBV5-1 to TRBJ1-6, with D perhaps TRBD1 (6 bases). The CDR3 length is 15 residues. Germline lookup yields CDR1 SGHRS and CDR2 YFSETQ. The ends were cut back, 0 bases at V and 8 bases at J, with 12 bases in the middle. CDR3 amino acids: CASSLEQGLYSPLHF. The CDR3 DNA is TGCGCCAGCAGCTTGGAACAGGGACTATATTCACCCCTCCACTTT. The full variable domain, rest sourced from reference TRBV5-1 and TRBJ1-6, is KAGVTQTPRYLIKTRGQQVTLSCSPISGHRSVSWYQQTPGQGLQFLFEYFSETQRNKGNFPGRFSGRQFSNSRSEMNVSTLELGDSALYLCASSLEQGLYSPLHFGNGTRLTVT.

The V call is TRBV19, the J call TRBJ2-1; 14 nucleotides line up with TRBD2. CDR3 length: 17 residues. Per germline, CDR1 LNHDA and CDR2 SQIVND (reference sequence). V lost 6 bases and J lost 5; bases outside the gene matches: 9. The CDR3: CASRGLAGVNRHNEQFF. In DNA form, the CDR3 reads TGTGCCAGTAGGGGACTAGCGGGAGTCAACCGCCACAATGAGCAGTTCTTC.

This clone was recorded a few times. V is TRBV14 and J is TRBJ1-6, with 12 bases aligning to TRBD1. CDR1 SGHDN and CDR2 FVKESK come from the germline V gene. V lost 1 base and J lost 9; bases outside the gene matches: 4. The CDR3 has 16 amino acids. The CDR3 spells CASSQVGTGGSSPLHF. Here the CDR3 DNA reads TGTGCCAGCAGCCAAGTTGGGACAGGGGGCAGTTCACCCCTCCACTTT. The whole variable domain, filled in from reference TRBV14 and TRBJ1-6, reads EAGVTQFPSHSVIEKGQTVTLRCDPISGHDNLYWYRRVMGKEIKFLLHFVKESKQDESGMPNNRFLAERTGGTYSTLKVQPAELEDSGVYFCASSQVGTGGSSPLHFGNGTRLTVT.